The clone carrying this T cell receptor beta chain was counted many times. Axillary draining lymph nodes of breast cancer patients supplied the node samples. TCRdb processed the multiplex PCR reads anew with MiXCR; each CDR3 protein has one entry. Here the sample spans 150,000 to 200,000 distinct CDR3 sequences, roughly a third being singletons. The CDR3 has 15 residues. The germline gives CDR1 SGHVS, CDR2 FNYEAQ. V was clipped by 5 bases and J by 3 bases, with 13 bases between them. The entry originates in a study of breast tumors, draining lymph nodes, adjacent tissues. What was sequenced was axillary lymph node tissue. The sequence was obtained from a female donor with breast cancer. Some clones in this sample may be carry-over from other donors' samples. The rearrangement uses TRBV7-6 and TRBJ2-2, with D perhaps TRBD1 or TRBD2 (5 bases each). In DNA, the CDR3 is TGTGCCAGCAGCCCCGGGACGGCCTACACCGGGGAGCTGTTTTTT. Translation: CASSPGTAYTGELFF.